This T cell receptor beta chain was sequenced in a study of blood T cell repertoires in COVID-19. About the research overall: PBMCs, B-cell-depleted T cells, or T cells were the source of the cDNA or gDNA that made up the material.

In the original workflow: The authors estimated nucleated cell counts from reference gene primer amplification. Using immunoSEQ multiplex PCR, the repertoire was profiled, and TCRdb retains in-frame clones only, with some absent. Clone size and the V and J calls come from that table; the DNA yielded D and trimming. Among 150,000 to 200,000 clones listed, 76% were seen once. In terms of age and location, participants ranged from roughly 18 to 89 years and lived in fewer than 30 US areas. Trimming removed 9 bases from V and 0 bases from J, with 15 bases in between. This CDR3 has 15 amino acids. Germline V gene data show CDR1 as MDHEN and CDR2 as SYDVKM.

The chain employs TRBV28 and TRBJ1-3, with D maybe TRBD1 (5 bases). The material sequenced was PBMCs or T cells enriched from blood (not recorded which). The TCR was taken from a woman aged 45-65 years with acute COVID-19. In nucleotides, the CDR3 is TGTGCCAGTTCCCGCTGGGGCAGCTCTGGAAACACCATATATTTT. This sequence encodes CASSRWGSSGNTIYF.